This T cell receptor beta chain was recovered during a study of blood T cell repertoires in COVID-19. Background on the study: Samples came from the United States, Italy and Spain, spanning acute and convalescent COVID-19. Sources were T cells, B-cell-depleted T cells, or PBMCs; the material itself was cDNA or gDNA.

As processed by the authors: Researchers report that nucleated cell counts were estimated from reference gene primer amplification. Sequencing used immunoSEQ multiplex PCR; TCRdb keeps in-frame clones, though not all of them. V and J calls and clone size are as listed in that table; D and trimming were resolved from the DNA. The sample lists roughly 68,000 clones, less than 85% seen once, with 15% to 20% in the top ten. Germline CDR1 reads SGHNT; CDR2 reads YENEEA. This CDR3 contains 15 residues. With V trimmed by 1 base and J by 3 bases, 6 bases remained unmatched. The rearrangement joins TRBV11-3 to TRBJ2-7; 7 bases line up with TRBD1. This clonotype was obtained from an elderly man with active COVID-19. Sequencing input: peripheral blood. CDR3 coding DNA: TGTGCCAGCAGCTTAGGGGGGACAGATAACTACGAGCAGTACTTC. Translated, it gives CASSLGGTDNYEQYF.